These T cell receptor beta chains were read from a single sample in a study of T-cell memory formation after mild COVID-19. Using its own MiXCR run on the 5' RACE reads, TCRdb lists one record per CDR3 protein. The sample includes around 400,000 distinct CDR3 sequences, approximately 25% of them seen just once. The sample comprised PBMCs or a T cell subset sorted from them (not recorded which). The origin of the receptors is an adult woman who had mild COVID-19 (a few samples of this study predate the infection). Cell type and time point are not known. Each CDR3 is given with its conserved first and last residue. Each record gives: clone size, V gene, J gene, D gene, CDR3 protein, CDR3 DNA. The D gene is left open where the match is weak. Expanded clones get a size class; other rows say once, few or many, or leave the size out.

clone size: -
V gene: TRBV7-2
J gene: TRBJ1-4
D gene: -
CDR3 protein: CASSQGRREKLFF
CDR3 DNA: TGTGCCAGCAGCCAGGGGAGGCGTGAAAAACTGTTTTTT

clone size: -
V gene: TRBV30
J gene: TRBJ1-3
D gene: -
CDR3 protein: CAWNPGNSGNTIYF
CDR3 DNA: TGTGCCTGGAACCCCGGGAACTCTGGAAACACCATATATTTT

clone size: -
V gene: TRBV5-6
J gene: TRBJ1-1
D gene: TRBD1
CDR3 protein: CASSFSGGENPEAFF
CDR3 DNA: TGTGCCAGCAGCTTCTCAGGGGGCGAGAACCCTGAAGCTTTCTTT

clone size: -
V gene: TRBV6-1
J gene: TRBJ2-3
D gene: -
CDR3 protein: CASSVGRDLDTQYF
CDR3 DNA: TGTGCCAGCAGTGTGGGACGGGACCTAGATACGCAGTATTTT

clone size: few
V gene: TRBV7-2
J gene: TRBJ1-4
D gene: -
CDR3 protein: CASSRLANEKLFF
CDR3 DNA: TGTGCCAGCAGCCGTTTAGCTAATGAAAAACTGTTTTTT

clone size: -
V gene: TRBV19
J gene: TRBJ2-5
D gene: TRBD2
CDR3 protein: CASSFLGTSQETQYF
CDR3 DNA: TGTGCCAGTAGTTTTCTGGGGACTAGCCAAGAGACCCAGTACTTC

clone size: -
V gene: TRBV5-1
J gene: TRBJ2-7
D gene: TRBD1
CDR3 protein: CASRFDRGHDEQYF
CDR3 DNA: TGCGCCAGCAGATTTGACAGGGGGCACGACGAGCAGTACTTC

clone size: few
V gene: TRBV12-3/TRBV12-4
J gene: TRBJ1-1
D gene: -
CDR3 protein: CASSPSPGNTEAFF
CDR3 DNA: TGTGCCAGCAGCCCGTCACCCGGGAACACTGAAGCTTTCTTT

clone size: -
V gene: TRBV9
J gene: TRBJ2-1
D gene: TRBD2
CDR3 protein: CASSDPSSAGMAYNEQFF
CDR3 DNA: TGTGCCAGCAGCGACCCTTCCTCAGCGGGGATGGCGTACAATGAGCAGTTCTTC

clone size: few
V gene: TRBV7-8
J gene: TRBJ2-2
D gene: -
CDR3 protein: CASRPPRGINTGELFF
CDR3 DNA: TGTGCCAGCAGGCCACCCAGGGGAATAAACACCGGGGAGCTGTTTTTT

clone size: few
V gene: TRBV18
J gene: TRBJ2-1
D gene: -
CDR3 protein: CASSPLEGLSYNEQFF
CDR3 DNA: TGTGCCAGCTCACCCCTCGAGGGGCTCTCCTACAATGAGCAGTTCTTC

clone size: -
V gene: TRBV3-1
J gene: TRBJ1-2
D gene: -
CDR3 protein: CASSRPGGDGYTF
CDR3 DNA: TGTGCCAGCAGCCGCCCGGGGGGGGACGGCTACACCTTC

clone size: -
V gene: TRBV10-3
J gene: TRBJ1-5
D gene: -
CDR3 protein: CAISQGLESNQPQHF
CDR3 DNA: TGTGCCATCAGCCAGGGACTGGAAAGCAATCAGCCCCAGCATTTT